One TCR beta chain is described in this entry. This entry comes from a study of shared clonotypes between healthy human individuals. This table comes from immunoSEQ multiplex PCR, and its TCRdb copy is limited to in-frame clones, with some not included. Counted here are more than 2 million clones, around 95% occurring once; the ten biggest clones make up roughly 0.13%. Germline V gene data show CDR1 as SNHLY and CDR2 as FYNNEI. Trimming cost V 6 bases and J 5 bases; bases outside gene matches: 9. CDR3 size: 15 residues. The sample consisted of naive CD4+ T cells sorted from blood. Sample subset: CD45RA+ positively selected. The receptor was derived from a young man in good health. The V gene is TRBV2, the J gene TRBJ2-5; 10 bases match TRBD1. The CDR3 spells CASRMTGGAGETQYF. CDR3 nucleotide sequence: TGTGCCAGCAGGATGACAGGGGGCGCGGGGGAGACCCAGTACTTC.